The 5 T cell receptor beta chains reported below all come from one sample, sequenced in a study of T cell changes during pregnancy in multiple sclerosis. Libraries were prepared by immunoSEQ multiplex PCR; TCRdb keeps only in-frame clonotypes and omits some of them. The sample has 100,000 or so clones, more than 85% seen once; the top ten hold about 3%. The sequences come from peripheral blood, collected after pregnancy. The receptors originated from a female donor with multiple sclerosis, enrolled in a pregnancy study.

The chain recombines TRBV15 with TRBJ2-1; 8 bases fit TRBD2. The V gene end was trimmed by 4 bases and the J gene end by 8 bases; junction bases not matched to a gene: 7. From germline, CDR1 is LNHNV and CDR2 YYDKDF (reference sequence). This CDR3 is built from 14 residues. CDR3 protein: CATSIPIAGHEQFF. CDR3 nucleotide sequence: TGTGCCACCAGCATACCAATAGCGGGGCATGAGCAGTTCTTC.

The chain couples TRBV11-2 to TRBJ2-1, with TRBD2 matching 11 bases. The CDR3 loop spans 18 amino acids. The germline CDR1 and CDR2 sequences are SGHAT and FQNNGV. After removal of 0 bases from V and 1 base from J, the junction contained 5 bases not matched to a gene. CDR3 region: CASSLEETSGVSYNEQFF. CDR3 bases: TGTGCCAGCAGCTTAGAGGAGACTAGCGGGGTTTCCTACAATGAGCAGTTCTTC.

This chain joins TRBV6-1 and TRBJ2-7; TRBD1 is a possible D gene (5 bases). CDR3 length: 13 amino acids. The ends were cut back, 9 bases at V and 3 bases at J, with 15 bases in the middle. The germline V gene encodes CDR1 MNHNS and CDR2 SASEGT. The CDR3 DNA sequence: TGTGCCAGTAGCTACGGACACAACTACGAGCAGTACTTC. It codes for CASSYGHNYEQYF.

The chain is built from TRBV27 and TRBJ2-1; 7 nucleotides agree with TRBD1. The V and J ends lost 4 bases and 0 bases, in that order; junction bases with no gene match: 9. The CDR3 sequence is 17 residues long. CDR1 is MNHEY and CDR2 is SMNVEV in the germline V gene (reference sequence). CDR3 sequence: CASSYKGARSSYNEQFF. The DNA for the CDR3 is TGTGCCAGCAGTTACAAGGGGGCAAGGAGCTCCTACAATGAGCAGTTCTTC.

This clone was seen only once. The gene calls are TRBV29-1 and TRBJ1-3; 9 nucleotides agree with TRBD1. The CDR3 has 15 residues. Germline loops: CDR1 SQVTM, CDR2 ANQGSEA. Trimming removed 3 bases from V and 4 bases from J; junction bases left unmatched: 7. The CDR3 DNA reads as TGCAGCGTTGACAATAAGGGACAGGGAGGAAACACCATATATTTT. Amino acids: CSVDNKGQGGNTIYF.